This T cell receptor beta chain was captured in a study of beta chain features in type 1 diabetes. Expressed TCRB transcripts were sequenced because the isolated RNA had all been reverse transcribed beforehand. Data came from immunoSEQ multiplex PCR; TCRdb stores just in-frame clones and leaves some out. Of about 450,000 clones listed, about an eighth were seen once; the top ten hold roughly 0.046%. This clone turned up a few times. Trimming took 6 bases from V and 2 from J, leaving 14 bases between them. The CDR3 extends over 14 amino acids. Germline CDR1 MNHEY, CDR2 SVGAGI. V and J are TRBV6-5 and TRBJ2-7; tentatively, D is TRBD1 (5 bases). The clonotype originates from a woman between 18 and 29 years old in good health. Sequences were obtained from naive CD4+ T cells from blood. In DNA form, the CDR3 reads TGTGCCAGCAGCTGGGGCATTCCCCCCTACGAGCAGTACTTC. This translates into CASSWGIPPYEQYF.